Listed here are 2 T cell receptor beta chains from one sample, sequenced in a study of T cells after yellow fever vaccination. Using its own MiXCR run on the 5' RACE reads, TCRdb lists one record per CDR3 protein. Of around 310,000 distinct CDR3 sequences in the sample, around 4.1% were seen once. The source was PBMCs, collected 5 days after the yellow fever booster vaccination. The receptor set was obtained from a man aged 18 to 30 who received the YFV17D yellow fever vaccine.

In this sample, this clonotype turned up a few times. CDR3 sequence reads: CSARTVGGGFGETQYF. CDR3 nucleotides: TGCAGTGCTAGAACTGTGGGCGGGGGCTTCGGGGAGACCCAGTACTTC. The chain recombines TRBV20-1 with TRBJ2-5; the D gene is possibly TRBD2 (7 bases). Germline V gives CDR1 DFQATT, CDR2 SNEGSKA (reference sequence). V lost 2 bases and J lost 5, with 21 bases in between. The CDR3 sequence is 16 residues long.

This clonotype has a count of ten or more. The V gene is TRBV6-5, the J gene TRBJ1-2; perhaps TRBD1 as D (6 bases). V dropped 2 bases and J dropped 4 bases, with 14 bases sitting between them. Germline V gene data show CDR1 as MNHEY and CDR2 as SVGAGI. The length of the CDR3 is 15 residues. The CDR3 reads CASSYTTGRLYGYTF. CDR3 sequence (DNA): TGTGCCAGCAGTTACACGACAGGCCGCCTCTATGGCTACACCTTC.